This T cell receptor (beta chain) is drawn from a study of Ad26.COV2.S vaccination and SARS-CoV-2 variants. Only in-frame clones appear in the TCRdb table, and some are missing; sequencing was by immunoSEQ multiplex PCR. The table has 300,000 to 400,000 clones, almost 90% seen once. Treatment reported: some 20 received Ad26.COV2.S at low or high dose, single or two shots; about 5 received placebo; per-sample allocation not given. Sampling was performed 63 days after the first vaccine or placebo injection. V lost 4 bases and J 0 bases, leaving 13 bases between the germline ends. Germline CDR1 reads LGHDT; CDR2 reads YNNKEL (reference sequence). The CDR3 runs 15 residues.

V and J are TRBV3-1 (or the pseudogene TRBV3-2) and TRBJ2-7; no definite D call. The sequences come from peripheral blood, collected in a trial of Ad26.COV2.S vaccine versus placebo. The TCR sequence derives from a person aged 18-65 years who received the Ad26.COV2.S COVID-19 vaccine or a placebo. CDR3 loop: CASSPHRTDSYEQYF. CDR3 nucleotides: TGTGCCAGCAGCCCCCATCGAACCGACTCCTACGAGCAGTACTTC.